These 29 T cell receptor beta chains were sequenced from one sample in a study of T cell responses to AZD1222 COVID-19 vaccine. Assay: immunoSEQ multiplex PCR; the TCRdb copy retains only in-frame clones and omits some. The sample includes 110,000 or so clones, approximately 83% of them seen just once. The sequenced sample was peripheral blood, obtained on day 0 of AZD1222 vaccination. These receptors were obtained from an adult in good health.

This clone appeared a single time. V is TRBV9 and J is TRBJ2-1; possibly TRBD1 for D (5 bases). With 3 bases removed from V and 8 bases from J, the gap between germline ends came to 24 bases. Germline assignment: CDR1 SGDLS and CDR2 YYNGEE. This CDR3 region has 17 residues. The DNA of the CDR3 is TGTGCCAGCAGCGGCTACAACCAGGGTCCCCGTTCTGATGAGCAGTTCTTC. Encoded protein: CASSGYNQGPRSDEQFF. The variable domain in full, with the rest retrieved from reference TRBV9 and TRBJ2-1, is DSGVTQTPKHLITATGQRVTLRCSPRSGDLSVYWYQQSLDQGLQFLIQYYNGEERAKGNILERFSAQQFPDLHSELNLSSLELGDSALYFCASSGYNQGPRSDEQFFGPGTRLTVL.

V gene TRBV6-2 or TRBV6-3 combines with J gene TRBJ2-1, with TRBD2 matching over 9 bases. The J segment lost 6 bases and the V segment lost 5 bases, leaving 5 bases of the junction unmatched. Germline lookup yields CDR1 MNHEY and CDR2 SVGEGT. The CDR3 has 14 amino acids. CDR3 loop: CASSLAGGPNEQFF. CDR3 nucleotides: TGTGCCAGCAGTCTTGCGGGAGGGCCCAATGAGCAGTTCTTC.

The chain has TRBV11-2 and TRBJ2-5; 12 nucleotides line up with TRBD1. Germline assignment: CDR1 SGHAT and CDR2 FQNNGV. There are 16 residues in the CDR3. Trimming at V came to 2 bases and at J to 4 bases, leaving 5 bases not matched to a gene. CDR3 sequence reads: CASSLRRGQGAETQYF. The DNA for the CDR3 is TGTGCCAGCAGCTTACGCCGGGGACAGGGGGCAGAGACCCAGTACTTC.

The chain employs TRBV24-1 and TRBJ2-1; TRBD2 matches 15 bases. Germline V gives CDR1 KGHDR, CDR2 SFDVKD. The CDR3 runs 17 residues. The V gene end was trimmed by 3 bases and the J gene end by 4 bases; junction bases not matched to a gene: 3. CDR3 nucleotide sequence: TGTGCCACCAGTGATCAAGGACTAGCGGGAGGGTACAATGAGCAGTTCTTC. This translates into CATSDQGLAGGYNEQFF.

This chain joins TRBV6-6 and TRBJ1-5, with 9 bases matching TRBD1. CDR3 size: 17 residues. V was clipped by 6 bases and J by 7 bases; unmatched bases: 16. CDR1 is MNHNY and CDR2 is SVGAGI in the germline V gene (reference sequence). The CDR3 protein is CASSRHQRDRERQPQHF. CDR3 nucleotide sequence: TGTGCCAGCAGCCGACACCAACGGGACAGGGAAAGGCAGCCCCAGCATTTT.

In DNA, the CDR3 is TGTGCCAGCAGCTTAGAGGGGGGGTACGAGCAGTACTTC. This codes for CASSLEGGYEQYF. J is TRBJ2-7 and V is TRBV13; D is perhaps TRBD2 (7 bases). Trimming took off 1 base at V and 4 bases at J, with 8 bases between the two ends. Per germline, CDR1 PRHDT and CDR2 FYEKMQ (reference sequence). This CDR3 spans 13 amino acids.

The chain carries TRBV7-9 and TRBJ1-6; D is unresolved. The CDR3 extends over 16 amino acids. Per germline, CDR1 SEHNR and CDR2 FQNEAQ (reference sequence). V was trimmed by 3 bases and J by 0 bases, leaving 9 bases between them. The CDR3 DNA reads as TGTGCCAGCAGCTTGGGAACTAGCTCCTATAATTCACCCCTCCACTTT. Amino acid sequence: CASSLGTSSYNSPLHF.

This chain's CDR3 is CASSHLHPGTPDQPQHF. CDR3 sequence (DNA): TGCGCCAGCAGCCACCTCCATCCGGGAACCCCGGATCAGCCCCAGCATTTT. The chain has TRBV4-1 and TRBJ1-5; D gene ambiguous. V lost 3 bases to trimming and J lost 5 bases, with 20 bases between them. Per the germline V gene, CDR1 is MGHRA and CDR2 is YSYEKL. This CDR3 region has 17 residues.

The V gene is TRBV7-2, the J gene TRBJ2-7; D is perhaps TRBD1 (6 bases). The length of the CDR3 is 14 residues. Trimming shortened V by 5 bases and J by 0 bases, and 11 bases separated the two germline ends. Germline CDR1 is SGHTA and CDR2 is FQGNSA. In nucleotides, the CDR3 is TGTGCCAGCAGCCGGGACATGATCTCCTACGAGCAGTACTTC. Its protein product is CASSRDMISYEQYF.

V and J are TRBV5-1 and TRBJ1-6, with a weak D call TRBD1 (6 bases). CDR3 length: 15 residues. Trimming shortened V by 0 bases and J by 4 bases, and 8 bases separated the two germline ends. Germline values: CDR1 SGHRS, CDR2 YFSETQ. The CDR3 is CASSLGQGYNSPLHF. The CDR3 nucleotides read TGCGCCAGCAGCTTGGGGCAGGGGTATAATTCACCCCTCCACTTT. Full variable domain (rest looked up from reference TRBV5-1 and TRBJ1-6): KAGVTQTPRYLIKTRGQQVTLSCSPISGHRSVSWYQQTPGQGLQFLFEYFSETQRNKGNFPGRFSGRQFSNSRSEMNVSTLELGDSALYLCASSLGQGYNSPLHFGNGTRLTVT.

This rearrangement joins TRBV7-2 to TRBJ2-7, with 11 bases identical to TRBD1. The V gene end was trimmed by 4 bases and the J gene end by 2 bases; junction bases not matched to a gene: 4. The V gene's germline CDR1 is SGHTA and CDR2 FQGNSA. CDR3 length: 15 amino acids. CDR3 DNA sequence: TGTGCCAGCAGCTCGGGACAGGGGGTCCCCTACGAGCAGTACTTC. Amino acids: CASSSGQGVPYEQYF.

The chain carries TRBV5-8 and TRBJ1-2; 7 bases are a match to TRBD1. Germline V gene lookup returns CDR1 SGHTS and CDR2 YDEGEE. This CDR3 contains 15 residues. J was trimmed by 4 bases and V by 6 bases; bases with no gene match: 12. The CDR3 reads CASKPATGLGYGYTF. For the CDR3, the DNA is TGTGCCAGCAAACCCGCGACAGGGTTGGGCTATGGCTACACCTTC.

This clone was detected only a few times. The rearrangement uses TRBV4-1 and TRBJ2-2, with 9 bases identical to TRBD2. Per germline, CDR1 MGHRA and CDR2 YSYEKL. The CDR3 is 16 amino acids. Germline trimming cut 4 bases from V and 2 bases from J; bases unmatched to any gene: 5. The CDR3: CASSLRLAENTGELFF. CDR3 DNA: TGCGCCAGCAGCCTGCGACTAGCGGAAAACACCGGGGAGCTGTTTTTT.

The V and J genes are TRBV18 and TRBJ1-2; 7 bases are shared with TRBD1. CDR1 and CDR2 from the germline V gene are KGHSH and LQKENI. V dropped 2 bases and J dropped 8; count of bases not matched to a gene: 2. The CDR3 runs 12 residues. The DNA of the CDR3 is TGTGCCAGCTCACCAGACAGGGTCGGCTACACCTTC. Translating it yields CASSPDRVGYTF.

This chain joins TRBV2 and TRBJ1-5; 10 positions agree with TRBD1. Unmatched junction bases numbered 7, after V lost 8 bases and J lost 3 bases. CDR3 length: 15 residues. From germline, CDR1 is SNHLY and CDR2 FYNNEI. CDR3 in DNA: TGTGCCAGCCATTCGGGACAGGGGTACAATCAGCCCCAGCATTTT. Amino acid sequence: CASHSGQGYNQPQHF.

In this sample, this clone turned up a few times. DNA of the CDR3: TGTGCCAGCAGGGGGGTGGCAGGGAGACACGAACCGGAAAAACTGTTTTTT. It encodes CASRGVAGRHEPEKLFF. V usage is TRBV5-4 and J usage is TRBJ1-4; D is possibly TRBD1 (5 bases). The CDR3 runs 17 residues. Trimming took 5 bases from V and 8 from J, leaving 25 bases between them. The germline gives CDR1 SGHNT, CDR2 YYREEE (reference sequence).

The V gene is TRBV27, the J gene TRBJ2-3; 9 bases map to TRBD2. This CDR3 is 16 amino acids long. Trimming removed 1 base from V and 2 bases from J; junction bases left unmatched: 4. CDR1 is MNHEY, CDR2 SMNVEV, per germline (reference sequence). CDR3 coding DNA: TGTGCCAGCAGTTTATTTGAGCGGGGGGACACAGATACGCAGTATTTT. It is translated as CASSLFERGDTDTQYF.

V usage is TRBV9 and J usage is TRBJ2-7; no clear D gene. This CDR3 is 15 amino acids long. CDR1 SGDLS and CDR2 YYNGEE come from the germline V gene. V was clipped by 0 bases and J by 2 bases, with 12 bases between them. CDR3: CASSVDLSRPYEQYF. The CDR3 coding sequence is TGTGCCAGCAGCGTAGATCTGAGCCGACCCTACGAGCAGTACTTC.

This clone has a single count. The chain carries TRBV20-1 and TRBJ2-2; D might be TRBD2 (5 bases). The germline V gene has CDR1 DFQATT and CDR2 SNEGSKA (reference sequence). The length of the CDR3 is 12 residues. The germline V and J ends were trimmed by 3 bases and 8 bases, with 10 bases remaining between them. The CDR3 DNA is TGCAGTGCTAGTGGGAGAGGTGGGGAGCTGTTTTTT. Residues: CSASGRGGELFF.

This chain links TRBV27 with TRBJ1-3; TRBD1 might be the D (5 bases). The CDR3 covers 15 residues. The germline CDR1 and CDR2 sequences are MNHEY and SMNVEV (reference sequence). Trimming removed 7 bases from V and 0 bases from J, with 13 bases in between. The CDR3 here is CASMGRGNSGNTIYF. Here the CDR3 DNA reads TGTGCCAGCATGGGGCGGGGTAACTCTGGAAACACCATATATTTT.

This sequence joins TRBV5-1 and TRBJ1-1; no clear D gene. V was shortened by 4 bases and J by 0 bases, with 10 bases between the two germline ends. The CDR3 covers 14 residues. Germline assignment: CDR1 SGHRS and CDR2 YFSETQ. The CDR3 bases are TGCGCCAGCAGCCGAGACATTATGAACACTGAAGCTTTCTTT. This codes for CASSRDIMNTEAFF.

The rearrangement uses TRBV6-5 and TRBJ1-6; D not certain. CDR1 and CDR2 (germline): MNHEY, SVGAGI. Trimming took off 5 bases at V and 7 bases at J, with 12 bases between the two ends. The CDR3 length is 14 residues. The CDR3 spells CASSPTESNSPLHF. The CDR3 DNA is TGTGCCAGCAGTCCTACAGAATCGAATTCACCCCTCCACTTT.

V and J are TRBV27 and TRBJ1-6; D possibly corresponds to TRBD1 (5 bases). This CDR3 contains 12 residues. The germline CDR1 and CDR2 sequences are MNHEY and SMNVEV (reference sequence). Trimming shortened V by 3 bases and J by 10 bases, and 7 bases separated the two germline ends. The CDR3 is CASSFGGSPLHF. As DNA, the CDR3 is TGTGCCAGCAGTTTTGGGGGATCACCCCTCCACTTT.

This clone has just one count. This chain connects TRBV19 to TRBJ2-7; D may be TRBD1 (5 bases). Per germline, CDR1 LNHDA and CDR2 SQIVND (reference sequence). The CDR3 is 15 residues long. With 7 bases removed from V and 2 bases from J, the gap between germline ends came to 18 bases. CDR3 sequence: CASTHTGKKAYEQYF. In nucleotides, the CDR3 is TGTGCCAGTACCCACACAGGTAAAAAGGCCTACGAGCAGTACTTC.

This clone was observed a handful of times. The V call is TRBV3-1 (or the pseudogene TRBV3-2), the J call TRBJ1-1; no firm D call. Trimming removed 0 bases from V and 8 bases from J, with 10 bases in between. Germline CDR1 and CDR2: LGHDT and YNNKEL (reference sequence). The CDR3 contains 13 residues. The CDR3 protein is CASSQDWAEEAFF. The CDR3, as DNA: TGTGCCAGCAGCCAAGATTGGGCGGAAGAAGCTTTCTTT.

The chain employs TRBV19 and TRBJ1-3; D is unresolved. V was clipped by 1 base and J by 1 base, with 11 bases between them. Per germline, CDR1 LNHDA and CDR2 SQIVND (reference sequence). This CDR3 has 16 residues. CDR3: CASSIGAPGSGNTIYF. CDR3 in DNA: TGTGCCAGTAGTATAGGGGCCCCCGGATCTGGAAACACCATATATTTT. Using reference TRBV19 and TRBJ1-3 for the parts outside the CDR3, the full variable domain is DGGITQSPKYLFRKEGQNVTLSCEQNLNHDAMYWYRQDPGQGLRLIYYSQIVNDFQKGDIAEGYSVSREKKESFPLTVTSAQKNPTAFYLCASSIGAPGSGNTIYFGEGSWLTVV.

V and J are TRBV19 and TRBJ2-5, with TRBD1 identical over 7 bases. Germline CDR1 LNHDA, CDR2 SQIVND (reference sequence). The length of the CDR3 is 14 residues. V lost 9 bases and J lost 0; bases outside the gene matches: 7. In DNA, the CDR3 is TGTGCCAGCGCCTCAGGGGGTAACCAAGAGACCCAGTACTTC. It specifies CASASGGNQETQYF.

V usage is TRBV3-1 (or the pseudogene TRBV3-2) and J usage is TRBJ2-7; no reliable D call. Trimming took 9 bases from V and 2 from J, leaving 14 bases between them. Germline values: CDR1 LGHDT, CDR2 YNNKEL (reference sequence). This CDR3 has 13 residues. The CDR3: CARGKKYPYEQYF. CDR3 coding DNA: TGTGCCAGAGGGAAAAAGTACCCCTACGAGCAGTACTTC.

The chain joins TRBV6-5 to TRBJ1-1; maybe TRBD1 (5 bases). The CDR3 is 14 amino acids. V was clipped by 5 bases and J by 1 base, with 11 bases between them. Germline lookup yields CDR1 MNHEY and CDR2 SVGAGI. The CDR3 protein is CASSPQDQNTEAFF. The CDR3 bases are TGTGCCAGCAGTCCACAGGATCAGAACACTGAAGCTTTCTTT.